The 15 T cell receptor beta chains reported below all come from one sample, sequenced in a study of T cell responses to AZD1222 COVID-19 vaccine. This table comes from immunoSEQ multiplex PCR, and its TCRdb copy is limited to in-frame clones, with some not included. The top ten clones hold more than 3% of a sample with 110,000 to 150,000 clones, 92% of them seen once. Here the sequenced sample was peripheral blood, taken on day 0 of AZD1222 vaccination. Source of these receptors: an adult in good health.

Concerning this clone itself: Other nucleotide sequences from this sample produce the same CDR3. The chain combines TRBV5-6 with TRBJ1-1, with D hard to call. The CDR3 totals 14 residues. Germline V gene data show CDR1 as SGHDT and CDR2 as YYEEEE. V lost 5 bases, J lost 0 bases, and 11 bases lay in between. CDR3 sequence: CASSSGPVNTEAFF. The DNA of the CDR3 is TGTGCCAGCAGTTCCGGACCGGTGAACACTGAAGCTTTCTTT.

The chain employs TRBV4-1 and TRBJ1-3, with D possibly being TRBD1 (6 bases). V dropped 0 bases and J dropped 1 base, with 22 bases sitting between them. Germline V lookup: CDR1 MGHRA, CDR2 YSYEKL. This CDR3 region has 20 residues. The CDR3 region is CASSQDGGRGRVGSGNTIYF. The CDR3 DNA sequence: TGCGCCAGCAGCCAAGATGGGGGTAGGGGGAGAGTTGGATCTGGAAACACCATATATTTT.

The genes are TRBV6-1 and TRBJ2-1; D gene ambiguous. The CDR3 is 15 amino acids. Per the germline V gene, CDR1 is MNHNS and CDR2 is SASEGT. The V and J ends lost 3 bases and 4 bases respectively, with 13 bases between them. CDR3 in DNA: TGTGCCAGCAGTGAGGATTGGGCCAGGTACAATGAGCAGTTCTTC. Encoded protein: CASSEDWARYNEQFF.

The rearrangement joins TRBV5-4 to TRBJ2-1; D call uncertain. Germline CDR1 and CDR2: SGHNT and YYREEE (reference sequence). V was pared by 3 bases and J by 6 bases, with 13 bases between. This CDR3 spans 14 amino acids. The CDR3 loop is CASSSGDNVNEQFF. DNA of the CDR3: TGTGCCAGCAGCTCAGGAGATAATGTCAATGAGCAGTTCTTC.

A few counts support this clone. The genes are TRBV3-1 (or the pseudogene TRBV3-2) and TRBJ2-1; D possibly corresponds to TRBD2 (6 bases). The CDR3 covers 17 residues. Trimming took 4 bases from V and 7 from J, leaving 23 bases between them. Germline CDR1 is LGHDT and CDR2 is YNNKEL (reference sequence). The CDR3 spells CASSLPPTRGFGNEQFF. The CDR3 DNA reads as TGTGCCAGCAGCCTCCCTCCGACTAGAGGGTTTGGGAATGAGCAGTTCTTC.

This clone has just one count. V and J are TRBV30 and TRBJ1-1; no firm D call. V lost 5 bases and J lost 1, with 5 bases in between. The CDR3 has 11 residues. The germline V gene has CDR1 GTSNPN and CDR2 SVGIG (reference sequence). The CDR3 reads CAWARNTEAFF. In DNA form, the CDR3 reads TGTGCCTGGGCGAGGAACACTGAAGCTTTCTTT.

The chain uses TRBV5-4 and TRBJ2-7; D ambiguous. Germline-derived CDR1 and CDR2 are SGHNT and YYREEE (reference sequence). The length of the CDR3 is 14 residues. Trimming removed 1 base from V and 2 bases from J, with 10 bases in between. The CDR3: CASSLYQGAYEQYF. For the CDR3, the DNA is TGTGCCAGCAGCTTGTACCAAGGCGCCTACGAGCAGTACTTC.

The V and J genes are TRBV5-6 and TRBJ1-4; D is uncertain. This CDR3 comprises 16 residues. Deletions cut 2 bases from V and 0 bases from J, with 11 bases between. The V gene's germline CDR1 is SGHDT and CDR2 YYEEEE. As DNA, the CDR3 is TGTGCCAGCAGCTTTAGGAGATTAGCAACTAATGAAAAACTGTTTTTT. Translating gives CASSFRRLATNEKLFF.

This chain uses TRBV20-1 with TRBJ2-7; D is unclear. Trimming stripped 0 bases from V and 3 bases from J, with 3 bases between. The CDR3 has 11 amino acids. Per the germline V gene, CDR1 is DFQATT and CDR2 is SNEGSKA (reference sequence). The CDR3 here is CSARDIYEQYF. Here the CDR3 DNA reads TGCAGTGCTAGAGATATCTACGAGCAGTACTTC.

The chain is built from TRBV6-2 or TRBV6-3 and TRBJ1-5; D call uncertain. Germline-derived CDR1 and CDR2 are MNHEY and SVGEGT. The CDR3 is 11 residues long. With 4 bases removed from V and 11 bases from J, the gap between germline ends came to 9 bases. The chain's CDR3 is CASSSRGTQHF. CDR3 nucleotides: TGTGCCAGCAGTTCAAGAGGAACCCAGCATTTT.

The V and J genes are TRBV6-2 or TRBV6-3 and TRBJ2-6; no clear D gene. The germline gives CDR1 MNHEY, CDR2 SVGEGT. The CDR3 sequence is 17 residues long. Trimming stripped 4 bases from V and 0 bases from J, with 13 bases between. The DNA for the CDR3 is TGTGCCAGCAGTTCCCGTCGGGTCCTCTCTGGGGCCAACGTCCTGACTTTC. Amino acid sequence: CASSSRRVLSGANVLTF.

CDR3 in amino acids: CASSFSGRAVGELFF. The CDR3 DNA sequence: TGTGCCAGTAGTTTCAGCGGGAGGGCCGTCGGGGAGCTGTTTTTT. The chain carries TRBV19 and TRBJ2-2; 10 bases align to TRBD2. The CDR3 extends over 15 amino acids. Germline lookup yields CDR1 LNHDA and CDR2 SQIVND (reference sequence). After removal of 5 bases from V and 7 bases from J, the junction contained 7 bases not matched to a gene.

The DNA of the CDR3 is TGTGCCAGCAGGGGGACGGTGGGTAACACCATATATTTT. It codes for CASRGTVGNTIYF. The rearrangement links TRBV6-5 to TRBJ1-3; TRBD1 might be the D (5 bases). The CDR3 is 13 residues long. With 6 bases removed from V and 7 bases from J, the gap between germline ends came to 13 bases. Germline CDR1 reads MNHEY; CDR2 reads SVGAGI.

The CDR3 DNA reads as TGTGCCAGTAGTTTCGGGGGACAGGCGAGTTCCTATAATTCACCCCTCCACTTT. The encoded protein is CASSFGGQASSYNSPLHF. V gene TRBV19 combines with J gene TRBJ1-6, with 8 bases aligning to TRBD1. V lost 5 bases and J lost 1; bases outside the gene matches: 10. Germline loops: CDR1 LNHDA, CDR2 SQIVND (reference sequence). CDR3 length equals 18 residues.

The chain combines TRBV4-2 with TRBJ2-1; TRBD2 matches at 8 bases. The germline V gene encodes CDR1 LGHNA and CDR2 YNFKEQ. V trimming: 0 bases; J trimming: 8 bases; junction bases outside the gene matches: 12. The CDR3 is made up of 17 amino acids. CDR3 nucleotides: TGTGCCAGCAGCCAAGAAGGAACGGGAGGGCCTCAGGATGAGCAGTTCTTC. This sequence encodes CASSQEGTGGPQDEQFF.